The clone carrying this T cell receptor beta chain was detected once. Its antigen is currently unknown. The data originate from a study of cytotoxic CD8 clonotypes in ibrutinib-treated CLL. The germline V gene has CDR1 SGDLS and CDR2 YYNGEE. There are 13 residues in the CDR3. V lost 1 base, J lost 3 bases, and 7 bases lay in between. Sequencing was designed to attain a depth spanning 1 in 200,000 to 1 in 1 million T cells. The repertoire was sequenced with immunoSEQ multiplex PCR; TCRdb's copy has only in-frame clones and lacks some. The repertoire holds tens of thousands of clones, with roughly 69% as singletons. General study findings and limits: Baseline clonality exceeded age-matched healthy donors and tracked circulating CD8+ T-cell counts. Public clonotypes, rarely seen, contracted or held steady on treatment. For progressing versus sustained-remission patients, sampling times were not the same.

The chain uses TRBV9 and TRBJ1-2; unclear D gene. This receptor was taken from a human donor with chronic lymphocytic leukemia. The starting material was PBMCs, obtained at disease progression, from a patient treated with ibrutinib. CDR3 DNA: TGTGCCAGCAGCGTATGGGGAGACTATGGCTACACCTTC. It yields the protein CASSVWGDYGYTF.